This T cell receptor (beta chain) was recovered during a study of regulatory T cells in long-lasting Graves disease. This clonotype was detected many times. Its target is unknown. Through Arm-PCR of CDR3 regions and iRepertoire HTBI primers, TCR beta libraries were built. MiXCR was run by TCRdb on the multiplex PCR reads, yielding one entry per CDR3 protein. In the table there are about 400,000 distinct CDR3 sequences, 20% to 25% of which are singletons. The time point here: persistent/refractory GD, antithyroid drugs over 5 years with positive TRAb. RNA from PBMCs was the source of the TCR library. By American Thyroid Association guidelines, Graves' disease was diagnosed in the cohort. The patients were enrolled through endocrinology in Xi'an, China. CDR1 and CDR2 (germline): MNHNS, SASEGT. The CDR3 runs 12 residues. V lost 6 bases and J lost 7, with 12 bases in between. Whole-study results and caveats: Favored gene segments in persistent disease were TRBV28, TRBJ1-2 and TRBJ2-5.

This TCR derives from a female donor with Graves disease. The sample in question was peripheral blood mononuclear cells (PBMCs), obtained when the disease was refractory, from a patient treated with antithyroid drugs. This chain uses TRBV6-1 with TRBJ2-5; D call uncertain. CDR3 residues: CASSADPRTQYF. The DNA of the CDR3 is TGTGCCAGCAGCGCAGACCCACGGACCCAGTACTTC.